The entry below gives a single T cell receptor (beta chain) sequence along with its context. Its matching antigen is unknown. Naive CD8 cells were CD45RO-negative, positively selected for CCR7, excluding terminally differentiated effector memory CD45RA+ cells. V shed 0 bases and J shed 4 bases, with 9 bases lying between them. This CDR3 comprises 14 residues. Germline loops: CDR1 MNHEY, CDR2 SMNVEV (reference sequence). These data belong to a study of shared clonotypes between healthy human individuals. About the research overall: Donors had three CD4 naive, three CD4 memory, two CD8 naive and one CD8 memory plate apiece. Findings of the study overall: Clonotype sharing among donors likely depends on sequencing depth. Shared clonotypes: approximately 4.5% naive CD4, under 4% naive CD8, roughly 2.4% memory CD4, roughly 0.4% memory CD8.

Clones were sequenced by immunoSEQ multiplex PCR, and TCRdb holds only the in-frame ones, with some missing. The profile shows hundreds of thousands of clones, nearly 97% of them singletons. The chain links TRBV27 to TRBJ1-2; D ambiguous. The sequence came from a young woman in good health. The sample was naive CD8+ T cells sorted from blood. This CDR3 is CASSLSGASYGYTF. CDR3 coding DNA: TGTGCCAGCAGTTTATCCGGCGCCTCCTATGGCTACACCTTC.